The sequence of this T cell receptor (beta chain) was determined in a study of identical twins (dated by TCRdb to the mid-2010s). Background for the entire study: To test whether fetal clonotypes persist, the study used deep sequencing on TCR alpha and beta repertoires from monozygotic twins, unrelated adults of various ages, and cord blood. To rule out contamination, replicate twin experiments were performed at different times with different library preparation protocols.

Here is what the overall study found, with its caveats: Zero-insertion analyses could be partly confounded by invariant T cells such as MAIT and iNKT, although diverse VJ usage argued against such confounding for most clonotypes. Abundant cord blood beta clonotypes had fewer insertions, young adult naive repertoires showed a similar but weaker trend, and memory repertoires showed no such trend. Recombination models systematically underestimated out-of-frame TCR alpha sharing in monozygotic twins but agreed with sharing between unrelated individuals. Compared with coincidental sharing between unrelated individuals, an excess of low generation-probability sequences was observed among out-of-frame TCR alpha sequences shared between twins. A weaker excess of twin sharing was found in beta out-of-frame sequences because the signal-to-noise ratio was lowered by fewer shared sequences. Because the same donors could not be followed over many years, the conclusions relied on cross-sectional statistical analysis.

Library generation was performed with 5' RACE. The listed sequencing device is Illumina HiSeq 2000. Template switching added a universal primer binding site, and the final cDNA carried a unique molecular identifier that allowed TCR cDNA molecules to be counted accurately. Specific primers in the conserved constant-segment region were used to synthesize first-strand cDNA for TCR alpha and beta chains. To control for contamination, every cDNA library carried two barcodes: a SMART-Mk sample barcode plus Illumina barcodes. TruSeq adapter sequences along with Illumina sample barcodes were introduced in two successive PCR steps. TCR alpha and beta cDNA libraries were sequenced on the Illumina HiSeq platform with custom primers. The authors processed their data as follows. Raw reads were processed with MiGEC to extract unique molecular identifiers, and MiXCR was used to determine CDR3 positions. Recombination models were inferred per individual with the repgenHMM and IGoR tools using an EM algorithm. Shared clonotypes were analyzed with the tcR package in R, and sharing was normalized by the product of cloneset sizes. Out-of-frame nonproductive sequences were analyzed to study raw recombination free of thymic and clonal selection effects. TCRdb applied fastp at Q25 and MiXCR to the public reads, then kept only in-frame beta chains. When rows share a CDR3 protein, they turn into one entry using the most common DNA and genes. These V and J calls derive from TCRdb rather than the authors' analysis. For this sample the table gives fewer than 650,000 distinct CDR3 sequences, of which around 9.6% were detected only once. Roughly 3% of the sample lies in the top ten.

A note on this clonotype: This receptor's antigen is unknown. The CDR3 ends on some other residue instead of the conserved phenylalanine or tryptophan, so this is likely a read error.

Compared with germline, V lacks 3 bases and J lacks 1 base; bases without a gene match: 5. The CDR1 and CDR2 encoded by the germline V gene (reference sequence) are DFQATT and SNEGSKA. The CDR3 length is 15 residues, termini included. Only CDR3 DNA remains: 45 bases, in frame from the first base. All donors were healthy Caucasians. Three pairs of female monozygotic twins, all aged about 18 to 30 years, were included in the twin cohort. Peripheral blood mononuclear cells were used as the source from which RNA for TCR libraries was isolated. These same records also appear under a second study, on yellow fever vaccine responses in identical twins. Looking at the second paper: The authors reported that the T cell response to vaccination in identical twins appeared partly convergent and partly personalized. In identical twins, the study followed T cell clones that responded to the vaccine with precision.

The sequenced sample was PBMCs. The rearranged segments are TRBV20-1 and TRBJ2-1; the junction holds 8 bases that match TRBD2. This receptor was obtained from a woman between 18 and 29 years old in good health. The DNA sequence is as follows: TGCAGTGCTAGGAGCACTAGCGGATCCTACAATGAGCAGTTCCTC. This yields the protein CSARSTSGSYNEQFL.